Listed below are T cell receptor beta chains from one sample, sequenced in a study of neurological immune-mediated disorders. TCRdb recomputed calls from the 5' RACE reads with MiXCR, one row per CDR3 protein. In the table there are approximately 82,000 distinct CDR3 sequences, about 2.5% of which are singletons. Specimen: PBMCs. All receptors derive from a woman aged 25 to 39 with multiple sclerosis. CDR3s include the opening cysteine and the closing phenylalanine or tryptophan. The order of the fields is V gene, D gene, J gene, CDR3 length, clone size, CDR3 protein, CDR3 DNA. The D gene is left open where the match is weak. Rows may omit the clone size; those that give it use once, few, many or a size class.

TRBV6-6	-	TRBJ2-7	14	many	CATKRVGPTYEQYF	TGTGCCACTAAACGGGTGGGGCCCACCTACGAGCAGTACTTC
TRBV7-2	-	TRBJ2-7	15	many	CASSLARGDDYEQYF	TGTGCCAGCAGCTTAGCGCGAGGGGACGACTACGAGCAGTACTTC
TRBV7-9	-	TRBJ1-1	15	many	CASSPGGARGTEAFF	TGTGCCAGCAGCCCGGGTGGGGCGCGGGGCACTGAAGCTTTCTTT
TRBV6-2/TRBV6-3	-	TRBJ2-3	13	many	CASKERDTDTQYF	TGTGCCAGCAAAGAACGGGACACAGATACGCAGTATTTT
TRBV18	-	TRBJ2-5	11	many	CASSSPETQYF	TGTGCCAGCTCGTCCCCAGAGACCCAGTACTTC
TRBV12-3/TRBV12-4	-	TRBJ2-2	14	many	CASRLTRRAGELFF	TGTGCCAGCAGGCTGACAAGGAGGGCCGGGGAGCTGTTTTTT
TRBV12-3/TRBV12-4	-	TRBJ1-1	14	many	CASSLGQKNTEAFF	TGTGCCAGCAGTTTGGGGCAAAAGAACACTGAAGCTTTCTTT
TRBV27	TRBD1	TRBJ1-4	14	many	CASSGQGTNEKLFF	TGTGCCAGCAGTGGACAGGGAACTAATGAAAAACTGTTTTTT
TRBV12-3/TRBV12-4	-	TRBJ2-3	15	many	CASSLLWGRTDTQYF	TGTGCCAGCAGTTTATTGTGGGGGCGCACAGATACGCAGTATTTT
TRBV15	TRBD2	TRBJ2-1	18	many	CATSRVGVWSGRANEQFF	TGTGCCACCAGCAGAGTCGGAGTGTGGAGCGGGAGGGCCAATGAGCAGTTCTTC
TRBV20-1	TRBD1	TRBJ2-1	15	many	CSARPQTGSKGGQFF	TGCAGTGCTAGACCCCAGACAGGGAGCAAGGGTGGGCAGTTCTTC
TRBV6-5	TRBD1	TRBJ1-2	16	many	CASSFGQGEINYGYTF	TGTGCCAGCAGTTTCGGACAGGGAGAGATTAACTATGGCTACACCTTC
TRBV29-1	-	TRBJ2-7	11	many	CSGGQIYEQYF	TGCAGCGGTGGACAGATATACGAGCAGTACTTC
TRBV7-2	TRBD2	TRBJ2-3	16	many	CASSPGLASLPDTQYF	TGTGCCAGCAGCCCCGGACTAGCCTCCCTCCCAGATACGCAGTATTTT
TRBV27	-	TRBJ2-1	15	few	CASTQRGRPYNEQFF	TGTGCCAGCACCCAAAGGGGGAGACCGTACAATGAGCAGTTCTTC
TRBV14	TRBD1	TRBJ2-1	16	many	CASSQGTGDSYNEQFF	TGTGCCAGCAGCCAGGGGACAGGCGATTCCTACAATGAGCAGTTCTTC
TRBV7-9	TRBD1	TRBJ2-1	19	-	CASSLRTGGRTGGGNEQFF	TGTGCCAGCAGCCTCCGGACAGGGGGTAGGACGGGAGGAGGAAATGAGCAGTTCTTC
TRBV7-9	-	TRBJ2-5	16	many	CASAGPHRIREETQYF	TGTGCCAGCGCAGGCCCCCACAGGATCCGGGAGGAGACCCAGTACTTC
TRBV15	-	TRBJ2-3	13	many	CATSSRRSDTQYF	TGTGCCACCAGCAGCAGACGGTCAGATACGCAGTATTTT
TRBV20-1	TRBD2	TRBJ2-7	17	many	CSASPGLAGGRIYEQYF	TGCAGTGCTTCTCCGGGACTAGCGGGAGGACGTATCTACGAGCAGTACTTC
TRBV10-3	-	TRBJ1-6	13	many	CAHAEVSNSPLHF	TGTGCCCACGCAGAGGTGTCGAATTCACCCCTCCACTTT
TRBV9	-	TRBJ1-3	18	many	CASSVVASPNRSGNTIYF	TGTGCCAGCAGCGTAGTGGCATCTCCCAATCGCTCTGGAAACACCATATATTTT
TRBV7-9	-	TRBJ2-4	13	many	CASSSLAKNIQYF	TGTGCCAGCAGCTCCCTAGCCAAAAACATTCAGTACTTC
TRBV5-5	-	TRBJ1-1	15	many	CASSLDPGLNTEAFF	TGTGCCAGCAGCTTGGATCCGGGATTGAACACTGAAGCTTTCTTT
TRBV12-3/TRBV12-4	-	TRBJ1-1	14	-	CASRGPIMNTEAFF	TGTGCCAGCAGGGGACCTATCATGAACACTGAAGCTTTCTTT
TRBV14	-	TRBJ2-7	15	many	CASSPTGTAAYEQYF	TGTGCCAGCAGCCCCACCGGGACTGCAGCGTACGAGCAGTACTTC
TRBV6-2/TRBV6-3	-	TRBJ1-2	13	many	CATATQAGYGYTF	TGTGCCACCGCCACACAAGCCGGCTATGGCTACACCTTC
TRBV25-1	-	TRBJ1-1	15	many	CASSEQGRTNTEAFF	TGTGCCAGCAGTGAACAGGGAAGGACGAACACTGAAGCTTTCTTT